A single sample is the source of the 19 T cell receptor beta chains below, sequenced in a study of cytotoxic CD8 clonotypes in ibrutinib-treated CLL. The repertoire was sequenced with immunoSEQ multiplex PCR; TCRdb's copy has only in-frame clones and lacks some. This sample has nearly 300,000 clones, with more than 70% found just once. The sample here was PBMCs, taken at disease progression, from a patient treated with ibrutinib. All receptors derive from a human donor with chronic lymphocytic leukemia.

The sample holds one count of this clone. The rearrangement uses TRBV11-2 and TRBJ2-1; the D is unclear. This CDR3 spans 14 amino acids. V was cut by 1 base and J by 0 bases, with 4 bases left in between. Germline V gene sequence: CDR1 SGHAT, CDR2 FQNNGV. The CDR3 spells CASSLASSYNEQFF. The DNA for the CDR3 is TGTGCCAGCAGCTTAGCGTCCTCCTACAATGAGCAGTTCTTC.

The chain couples TRBV18 to TRBJ2-7, with D perhaps TRBD2 (5 bases). This CDR3 contains 13 residues. Germline CDR1 and CDR2: KGHSH and LQKENI. V lost 6 bases to trimming and J lost 5 bases, with 14 bases between them. CDR3 nucleotide sequence: TGTGCCAGCTCGCCCGGACTGTCCCACGAGCAGTACTTC. Its protein is CASSPGLSHEQYF.

This chain joins TRBV6-6 and TRBJ2-7, with D hard to call. The CDR3 loop spans 14 amino acids. Germline V gene sequence: CDR1 MNHNY, CDR2 SVGAGI (reference sequence). The V and J ends lost 2 bases and 3 bases respectively, with 11 bases between them. CDR3 coding DNA: TGTGCCAGCAGTTACATGTCAGGAAACTACGAGCAGTACTTC. Translating it yields CASSYMSGNYEQYF.

The chain has TRBV7-3 and TRBJ2-2; TRBD1 matches 7 bases. This CDR3 comprises 15 residues. Germline trimming cut 4 bases from V and 4 bases from J; bases unmatched to any gene: 6. Looked up from germline, CDR1 is SGHTA and CDR2 is FQGTGA. CDR3 sequence: CASSSTGISTGELFF. In DNA form, the CDR3 reads TGTGCCAGCAGCTCGACAGGGATTAGCACCGGGGAGCTGTTTTTT.

As to this clone: This CDR3 is also generated by other DNA sequences in the sample. This sequence joins TRBV2 and TRBJ1-2, with D possibly matching TRBD1 (5 bases). The CDR3 covers 13 residues. Germline CDR1 reads SNHLY; CDR2 reads FYNNEI. Trimming left V 6 bases short and J 4 bases short, with 12 bases between. The CDR3 is CASRAQGAYGYTF. DNA for the CDR3: TGTGCCAGCAGGGCTCAGGGAGCCTATGGCTACACCTTC.

This rearrangement joins TRBV6-5 to TRBJ2-7; 8 bases map to TRBD2. From germline, CDR1 is MNHEY and CDR2 SVGAGI. The V gene end was trimmed by 7 bases and the J gene end by 3 bases; junction bases not matched to a gene: 2. This CDR3 contains 12 residues. Written as DNA, the CDR3 is TGTGCCAGCACGGGGGGGGACTACGAGCAGTACTTC. Translating it yields CASTGGDYEQYF.

The chain joins TRBV29-1 to TRBJ2-5; the D is unclear. The CDR3 spans 14 residues. Germline V gene lookup returns CDR1 SQVTM and CDR2 ANQGSEA. V dropped 3 bases and J dropped 0 bases, with 11 bases sitting between them. DNA of the CDR3: TGCAGCGTTGACGGCGGACGGTACCAAGAGACCCAGTACTTC. Its protein is CSVDGGRYQETQYF.

The chain combines TRBV27 with TRBJ2-7; the match to TRBD2 covers 11 bases. Germline CDR1 and CDR2: MNHEY and SMNVEV (reference sequence). J was trimmed by 3 bases and V by 5 bases; bases with no gene match: 9. The CDR3 has 16 amino acids. For the CDR3, the DNA is TGTGCCAGCAGTCAGCCGGGACTAGCGGTGGGCTACGAGCAGTACTTC. Amino acid sequence: CASSQPGLAVGYEQYF.

The chain couples TRBV7-3 to TRBJ1-1; 8 bases fit TRBD1. J gave up 3 bases and V 6 bases, and 3 bases lay outside the gene matches. Germline V lookup: CDR1 SGHTA, CDR2 FQGTGA. This CDR3 contains 13 residues. CDR3 region: CASSRTGHTEAFF. In nucleotides, the CDR3 is TGTGCCAGCAGTCGGACAGGGCACACTGAAGCTTTCTTT.

This clone was detected only once. The chain is built from TRBV9 and TRBJ1-2; D is unclear. With 0 bases removed from V and 8 bases from J, the gap between germline ends came to 17 bases. This CDR3 spans 15 amino acids. Per the germline V gene, CDR1 is SGDLS and CDR2 is YYNGEE. CDR3 amino acids: CASSVGRYVSGGYTF. In nucleotides, the CDR3 is TGTGCCAGCAGCGTAGGTCGTTACGTATCGGGCGGCTACACCTTC.

The chain employs TRBV27 and TRBJ2-7; D might be TRBD1 (7 bases). This CDR3 contains 13 residues. Germline V gene lookup returns CDR1 MNHEY and CDR2 SMNVEV (reference sequence). V was pared by 8 bases and J by 4 bases, with 15 bases between. CDR3 sequence: CASGLTGRYEQYF. The CDR3 nucleotides are TGTGCCAGCGGATTGACAGGGAGGTACGAGCAGTACTTC.

The chain couples TRBV7-2 to TRBJ2-7; D might be TRBD2 (5 bases). Deletions cut 3 bases from V and 0 bases from J, with 9 bases between. CDR1 is SGHTA, CDR2 FQGNSA, per germline. The CDR3 is 14 residues long. CDR3 DNA: TGTGCCAGCAGCTTCCTAGGACTCTCCTACGAGCAGTACTTC. Translated: CASSFLGLSYEQYF.

V usage is TRBV2 and J usage is TRBJ1-6; a weak D match, TRBD1 (6 bases). This CDR3 has 13 residues. Germline CDR1 SNHLY, CDR2 FYNNEI. V was trimmed by 7 bases and J by 11 bases, leaving 15 bases between them. DNA of the CDR3: TGTGCCAGCACCGGACAAGGGGGGACACCCCTCCACTTT. Translated, it gives CASTGQGGTPLHF.

The CDR3 protein is CASSFSSGNEQYF. Written as DNA, the CDR3 is TGCGCCAGCAGTTTCAGCTCGGGAAACGAGCAGTACTTC. The chain is built from TRBV10-2 and TRBJ2-7, with TRBD2 as a possible D gene (5 bases). Germline V lookup: CDR1 WSHSY, CDR2 SAAADI. V dropped 5 bases and J dropped 5 bases, with 13 bases sitting between them. The CDR3 is made up of 13 amino acids.

The chain has TRBV2 and TRBJ1-2; 12 positions match TRBD1. This CDR3 contains 15 residues. The germline V gene has CDR1 SNHLY and CDR2 FYNNEI. V was clipped by 9 bases and J by 2 bases; unmatched bases: 7. This chain's CDR3 is CARRDRGRRNYGYTF. Written as DNA, the CDR3 is TGTGCCAGGAGGGACAGGGGGCGAAGGAACTATGGCTACACCTTC. The whole variable domain, filled in from reference TRBV2 and TRBJ1-2, reads EPEVTQTPSHQVTQMGQEVILRCVPISNHLYFYWYRQILGQKVEFLVSFYNNEISEKSEIFDDQFSVERPDGSNFTLKIRSTKLEDSAMYFCARRDRGRRNYGYTFGSGTRLTVV.

Only one count was recorded for this clone. This sequence joins TRBV7-9 and TRBJ2-7; TRBD1 agrees at 8 bases. The CDR3 runs 12 residues. V was clipped by 5 bases and J by 5 bases; unmatched bases: 2. Germline CDR1 SEHNR, CDR2 FQNEAQ (reference sequence). CDR3 residues: CASSRTGNEQYF. The CDR3 DNA is TGTGCCAGCAGCAGGACAGGGAACGAGCAGTACTTC. The complete variable domain, with remaining parts taken from reference TRBV7-9 and TRBJ2-7, reads DTGVSQNPRHKITKRGQNVTFRCDPISEHNRLYWYRQTLGQGPEFLTYFQNEAQLEKSRLLSDRFSAERPKGSFSTLEIQRTEQGDSAMYLCASSRTGNEQYFGPGTRLTVT.

CDR3 sequence (DNA): TGTGCCAGCAGTGAAAACACACCAACCACAGATACGCAGTATTTT. It is translated as CASSENTPTTDTQYF. V is TRBV25-1 and J is TRBJ2-3; no clear D. Germline V gene sequence: CDR1 MGHDK, CDR2 SYGVNS. Trimming shortened V by 2 bases and J by 2 bases, and 11 bases separated the two germline ends. This CDR3 comprises 15 residues. Filled out from reference TRBV25-1 and TRBJ2-3, the complete variable domain reads EADIYQTPRYLVIGTGKKITLECSQTMGHDKMYWYQQDPGMELHLIHYSYGVNSTEKGDLSSESTVSRIRTEHFPLTLESARPSHTSQYLCASSENTPTTDTQYFGPGTRLTVL.

Here the CDR3 DNA reads TGTGCCAGCAGCAAGGACAGGACGTTCTACGAGCAGTACTTC. Translation gives CASSKDRTFYEQYF. The chain is built from TRBV6-5 and TRBJ2-7; 7 bases match TRBD1. The CDR3 consists of 14 residues. Unmatched junction bases numbered 8, after V lost 6 bases and J lost 3 bases. CDR1 is MNHEY, CDR2 SVGAGI, per germline.

The V call is TRBV5-1, the J call TRBJ1-2, with D possibly matching TRBD1 (5 bases). CDR3 length: 12 residues. Germline V gene sequence: CDR1 SGHRS, CDR2 YFSETQ. Trimming removed 3 bases from V and 6 bases from J, with 9 bases in between. The CDR3 DNA is TGCGCCAGCAGCTCCTCAGGGAATGGCTACACCTTC. It encodes CASSSSGNGYTF. The full variable domain, its missing parts supplied by reference TRBV5-1 and TRBJ1-2, is KAGVTQTPRYLIKTRGQQVTLSCSPISGHRSVSWYQQTPGQGLQFLFEYFSETQRNKGNFPGRFSGRQFSNSRSEMNVSTLELGDSALYLCASSSSGNGYTFGSGTRLTVV.